The TCR beta chain under discussion was sequenced for a study of cytomegalovirus exposure and HLA in healthy donors. Study findings and constraints: Rarity marked most TCR sequences, yet some public TCRs occurred in many donors. Analysis performed later found 16,951 TCR beta sequences associated with HLA alleles at 0.05 false discovery rate.

In nominal health when sampled, donors likely had unrecorded immune exposures nonetheless. 60 Vbeta and 13 Jbeta primers were used in PCR. The assay was immunoSEQ multiplex PCR, and TCRdb's table has in-frame clones only and misses some. Here the sample spans approximately 85,000 clones, less than 65% being singletons. This clone occurred a few times. Its target is unknown. Germline-derived CDR1 and CDR2 are MDHEN and SYDVKM. V dropped 4 bases and J dropped 2 bases, with 18 bases sitting between them. CDR3 length equals 16 residues. The sequenced sample consisted of PBMCs. This chain joins TRBV28 and TRBJ2-7, with a tentative D call TRBD1 (5 bases). This clonotype originated in a woman in her 30s in good health and CMV-seropositive. The CDR3 is CASSSWEAGRTYEQYF. CDR3 in DNA: TGTGCCAGCAGTTCTTGGGAAGCAGGGCGGACCTACGAGCAGTACTTC.